This T cell receptor (beta chain) appears in the sequencing data of a study of blood T cell repertoires in COVID-19 (dated by TCRdb to 2019 to 2021). For the study in its entirety: Samples from collaborators originated in the United States, Italy and Spain and spanned both the acute and convalescent phases of COVID-19. The samples were drawn from two sources: the first 160 participants of the ongoing ImmuneRACE study, and 1,000 to 1,500 subjects contributed by 6 global collaborators. A freely available public database, intended as a resource for researchers studying the immune response to SARS-CoV-2, is where the repertoires were released. The dataset comprised deeply sampled blood TCRbeta repertoires from subjects exposed to, actively infected with, or recovered from COVID-19. HLA class I and class II types, where available, came from metadata supplied by the sample provider rather than from assay-based typing. The material from the prospective study consisted of cDNA or gDNA derived from T cells, B-cell-depleted T cells, or PBMCs. Sample metadata almost always included a de-identified subject ID, COVID-19 status, age in years and sex. What the research found in general, with its limitations: Clinical and demographic metadata were provided uncurated, with the amount varying by source and participant.

Whole blood was collected in K2EDTA tubes by collaborating institutions according to the institutions' own protocols. For TCRbeta analysis, collaborators shipped samples as frozen whole blood, isolated PBMCs, or DNA extracted from either of those sample types. The immunoSEQ Assay, a bias-controlled multiplex PCR, was used to amplify TCRbeta CDR3 regions from genomic DNA. The original methods were these. Within the assay, amplification of reference gene primers was used to estimate how many nucleated cells each sample contained. Sequence reads were collapsed and filtered to measure the absolute abundance of every unique TCRbeta CDR3 rearrangement. For each sample, productive Simpson clonality was calculated as the square root of Simpson's diversity index over productive rearrangements. TCRdb holds this immuneACCESS table with in-frame rearrangements only. Some clones are missing; in checked studies, unresolved V genes explain under half, and the rest has no known cause. The D gene and trimming were derived from the DNA, and the V and J assignments and clone size from that table. For this sample there are fewer than 300,000 clones; nearly 90% appear just once. Of the sample, 9.4% is held by the ten largest clones.

On this clone itself: The antigen it binds to is not known. No much larger clone exists at a distance of one base, and base qualities are not known.

Via the germline V gene, CDR1 is KGHSH and CDR2 LQKENI. Relative to germline, V is 3 bases shorter and J is 2 bases shorter, with 5 bases between their ends. The cysteine opens and the phenylalanine closes a CDR3 of 12 amino acids. Only CDR3 DNA is held: 36 bases, read in frame from base 1. This receptor chain uses TRBV18 and TRBJ2-7; the D segment cannot be called with confidence. The sample consisted of peripheral blood. This sequence originates from a man younger than 35 with active or convalescent COVID-19. The CDR3 sequence is CASSPSTYEQYF. The bases are TGTGCCAGCTCACCTTCAACCTACGAGCAGTACTTC.